This is a list of T cell receptor beta chains from one sample in a study of metastatic and nonmetastatic thyroid tumors. TCRdb re-called the PCR reads via MiXCR. Here the sample spans about 5,800 clones, roughly 18% being singletons. Sequenced input: adjacent normal tissue. Receptors originate from a female donor with papillary thyroid cancer or a benign thyroid nodule (not recorded which). Some clones in this sample may be carry-over from other donors' samples. Both conserved end residues are part of each CDR3. A D gene is named only where the DNA matches it firmly. Expanded clones get a size class; other rows say once, few or many, or leave the size out.

V,J,D,size,DNA,CDR3
TRBV12-3/TRBV12-4,TRBJ1-5,NA,NA,TGTGCCAGCAGTAAAACCTACAATCAGCCCCAGCATTTT,CASSKTYNQPQHF
TRBV6-2/TRBV6-3,TRBJ1-5,TRBD1,medium-sized,TGTGCCAGCAGCACGGTACTCGGGACAGGGATAGGCCCCCAGCATTTT,CASSTVLGTGIGPQHF
TRBV12-3/TRBV12-4,TRBJ2-7,NA,large,TGTGCCAGCAGGAACCATGGACGGAGCTACGAGCAGTACTTC,CASRNHGRSYEQYF
TRBV28,TRBJ2-5,TRBD2,medium-sized,TGTGCCAGCAGTTTTGTCTTCGCGGGGGGCGAAGAGACCCAGTACTTC,CASSFVFAGGEETQYF
TRBV19,TRBJ2-1,TRBD2,NA,TGTGCCACCTCCAGGACTAGCGGGACGTCCAATGAGCAGTTCTTC,CATSRTSGTSNEQFF
TRBV6-2/TRBV6-3,TRBJ2-7,NA,few,TGTGCCAGCACCCTACTATCGGGGGGCATAAACGAGCAGTACTTC,CASTLLSGGINEQYF
TRBV27,TRBJ1-1,TRBD1,NA,TGTGCCAGCAGTTACAGGGGATTGGGCGAAGCTTTCTTT,CASSYRGLGEAFF
TRBV9,TRBJ2-3,TRBD2,NA,TGTGCCAGCAGCGGGACTAGCGGGAGCGCAGATACGCAGTATTTT,CASSGTSGSADTQYF
TRBV27,TRBJ2-5,TRBD1,many,TGTGCCAGCAGTTCCCCAGGGACAGGGGGGGAGACCCAGTACTTC,CASSSPGTGGETQYF
TRBV6-5,TRBJ2-3,TRBD1,NA,TGTGCCAGCAGCTTAGCTCCGACAGGGGTCCTCCGTTTT,CASSLAPTGVLRF
TRBV6-1,TRBJ2-5,TRBD2,NA,TGTGCCGCTCGACTAGCGGGACATCAAGAGACCCAGTACTTC,CAARLAGHQETQYF
TRBV19,TRBJ2-2,NA,medium-sized,TGTGCCAGTAGTCTCCAATGGGCTAGAAACACCGGGGAGCTGTTTTTT,CASSLQWARNTGELFF
TRBV7-8,TRBJ1-2,TRBD1,NA,TGTGCCAGCAGCCCCAGTCAGGGGGCGCGGGGCTACACCTTC,CASSPSQGARGYTF
TRBV10-3,TRBJ2-1,TRBD2,few,TGTGCCATCAGTTCCCTCCCCGGGACTAGCGGTTACAATGAGCAGTTCTTC,CAISSLPGTSGYNEQFF
TRBV29-1,TRBJ2-7,NA,medium-sized,TGCAGCGTTCCCGGGGAGATCTCCTACGAGCAGTACTTC,CSVPGEISYEQYF
TRBV4-1,TRBJ2-7,NA,NA,TGCGCCAGCAGCTTAGTAATTGGGGACGAGCAGTACTTC,CASSLVIGDEQYF
TRBV3-1,TRBJ1-2,NA,medium-sized,TGTGCCAGCAGCCAGGATTGGACATTGCATAACTATGGCTACACCTTC,CASSQDWTLHNYGYTF
TRBV5-1,TRBJ1-2,NA,few,TGCGCCAGCAGCTTGGGGGGACGGAACTATGGCTACACCTTC,CASSLGGRNYGYTF
TRBV6-1,TRBJ2-5,TRBD2,medium-sized,TGTGCCAGCAGCTCCGGGACTAGCGGGGGGGCTCGGGAGACCCAGTACTTC,CASSSGTSGGARETQYF
TRBV20-1,TRBJ2-3,TRBD2,NA,TGCAGTGCTAGTATGCAGCGGGGGGGGACAGATACGCAGTGTTTT,CSASMQRGGTDTQCF
TRBV19,TRBJ2-6,TRBD1,NA,TGTGCCCCCGCGGACAGGGCCTATGGGGCCAACGTACTGACTTTC,CAPADRAYGANVLTF
TRBV10-2,TRBJ1-6,NA,medium-sized,TGCGCCAGCAAGGAAACTCTAGCTAATTCACCCCTCCACTTT,CASKETLANSPLHF
TRBV19,TRBJ2-3,NA,medium-sized,TGTGCCAGTAGGGTAGGGGATACGCAGTATTTT,CASRVGDTQYF
TRBV30,TRBJ1-4,NA,many,TGTGCCGGCTTTACCGCAACTAATGAAAAACTGTTTTTT,CAGFTATNEKLFF
TRBV20-1,TRBJ1-2,TRBD1,medium-sized,TGCAGTGCTCCGGGACAGGGGGCCTATGGCTACACCTTC,CSAPGQGAYGYTF
TRBV3-1,TRBJ1-6,TRBD1,many,TGTGCCAGCAGCCCCAGGGGGCAGAACTCACCCCTCCACTTT,CASSPRGQNSPLHF
TRBV4-2,TRBJ2-1,NA,NA,TGTGCCAGCAGCCCGGACGTGAGATCCTACAATGAGCAGTTCTTC,CASSPDVRSYNEQFF
TRBV6-2/TRBV6-3,TRBJ1-6,TRBD1,NA,TGTGCCAGCAGTTACGGGGGGACAGGCCATTCACCCCTCCACTTT,CASSYGGTGHSPLHF
TRBV29-1,TRBJ1-2,NA,many,TGCAGCGTTGTATGGCCGGACAATGGCTACACCTTC,CSVVWPDNGYTF
TRBV28,TRBJ1-2,NA,NA,TGTGCCAGCAGAACGGGGGGTTCTGGCTACACCTTC,CASRTGGSGYTF
TRBV11-2,TRBJ2-5,NA,NA,TGTGCCAGCAGCCAGATATTTTGGTACGGCCAAGAGACCCAGTACTTC,CASSQIFWYGQETQYF
TRBV18,TRBJ2-1,TRBD1,many,TGTGCCAGCTCACTCGGACAGGGCCACAATGAGCAGTTCTTC,CASSLGQGHNEQFF
TRBV12-3/TRBV12-4,TRBJ1-1,TRBD1,medium-sized,TGTGCCAGCAGTGACAGGGGGACCACTGAAGCTTTCTTT,CASSDRGTTEAFF
TRBV6-1,TRBJ1-3,NA,NA,TGTGCCAGCAGCCCGACAGATTCTAAAAACACCATATATTTT,CASSPTDSKNTIYF
TRBV15,TRBJ2-7,TRBD1,NA,TGTGCCACCAGAGAGTTAGGGGGCCACGAGCAGTACTTC,CATRELGGHEQYF
TRBV11-2,TRBJ1-2,TRBD1,once,TGTGCCAGCAACCAATGGGGGGACAGCTCGATCTATGGCTACACCTTC,CASNQWGDSSIYGYTF
TRBV5-1,TRBJ1-2,NA,NA,TGCGCCAGCAGCGCCTGGGCAGGTCCCGAAGGGATCGTTGGCTACACCTTC,CASSAWAGPEGIVGYTF
TRBV11-1,TRBJ2-1,TRBD2,NA,TGTGCCAGCAGACCAAGGAGTGGGAGGGCCATGGGTGAGCAGTTCTTC,CASRPRSGRAMGEQFF
TRBV27,TRBJ1-5,NA,few,TGTGCCAGCAGCTCCGGGCTACGGGGACAGCCCCAGCATTTT,CASSSGLRGQPQHF
TRBV2,TRBJ2-7,NA,few,TGTGCCAGCAGTAGAGGCCCATCAGACTACGAGCAGTACTTC,CASSRGPSDYEQYF
TRBV20-1,TRBJ1-5,NA,NA,TGCAGTGCTAGAAGGGTCAGAAATCAGCCCCAGCATTTT,CSARRVRNQPQHF
TRBV28,TRBJ2-7,NA,NA,TGTGGGGCAATTATGGGGTCCGTAACCGGTTACGAGCAGTACTTC,CGAIMGSVTGYEQYF
TRBV2,TRBJ2-1,NA,few,TGTGCCAGCAGTGAGGACAATGAGCAGTTCTTC,CASSEDNEQFF
TRBV9,TRBJ2-1,TRBD1,many,TGTGCCAGCAGCGTACCTTACAGGGGCGGAGAGCAGTTCTTC,CASSVPYRGGEQFF
TRBV2,TRBJ1-2,NA,medium-sized,TGTGCCAGCAGTCCCGGGACGGCCCTTAACTATGGCTACACCTTC,CASSPGTALNYGYTF
TRBV2,TRBJ2-2,NA,few,TGTGCCAGCAGTGATGCGAGGGAGAACACCGGGGAGCTGTTTTTT,CASSDARENTGELFF
TRBV18,TRBJ2-1,NA,NA,TGTGCCAGCTCACCGACAGGCAAGCAGTTCTTC,CASSPTGKQFF
TRBV28,TRBJ2-6,TRBD1,many,TGTGCCAGCAGTAACTACGGACAGGGACCCACTGGGGCCAACGTCCTGACTTTC,CASSNYGQGPTGANVLTF
TRBV5-1,TRBJ1-2,NA,NA,TGCGCCAGCAGCGCCTGGGCAGGGCCCGAAGGTATCGTTGGCTACACCTTC,CASSAWAGPEGIVGYTF
TRBV6-6,TRBJ1-5,NA,medium-sized,TGTGCCAGCAGTTACAGGCCGGCCGGTATTTATAGCAATCAGCCCCAGCATTTT,CASSYRPAGIYSNQPQHF
TRBV7-9,TRBJ1-6,NA,NA,TGTGCCAGCAGCTTAGGGGGCGAGGATAATTCACCCCTCCACTTT,CASSLGGEDNSPLHF
TRBV5-1,TRBJ2-1,TRBD2,medium-sized,TGCGCCAGCAGCTTGGTATCGCTAGCGGGAGGAGTCAATGAGCAGTTCTTC,CASSLVSLAGGVNEQFF
TRBV6-5,TRBJ1-2,NA,NA,TGTGCCAGCAGTTACTCTCAGACAGGAAACTATGGCTACACCTTC,CASSYSQTGNYGYTF